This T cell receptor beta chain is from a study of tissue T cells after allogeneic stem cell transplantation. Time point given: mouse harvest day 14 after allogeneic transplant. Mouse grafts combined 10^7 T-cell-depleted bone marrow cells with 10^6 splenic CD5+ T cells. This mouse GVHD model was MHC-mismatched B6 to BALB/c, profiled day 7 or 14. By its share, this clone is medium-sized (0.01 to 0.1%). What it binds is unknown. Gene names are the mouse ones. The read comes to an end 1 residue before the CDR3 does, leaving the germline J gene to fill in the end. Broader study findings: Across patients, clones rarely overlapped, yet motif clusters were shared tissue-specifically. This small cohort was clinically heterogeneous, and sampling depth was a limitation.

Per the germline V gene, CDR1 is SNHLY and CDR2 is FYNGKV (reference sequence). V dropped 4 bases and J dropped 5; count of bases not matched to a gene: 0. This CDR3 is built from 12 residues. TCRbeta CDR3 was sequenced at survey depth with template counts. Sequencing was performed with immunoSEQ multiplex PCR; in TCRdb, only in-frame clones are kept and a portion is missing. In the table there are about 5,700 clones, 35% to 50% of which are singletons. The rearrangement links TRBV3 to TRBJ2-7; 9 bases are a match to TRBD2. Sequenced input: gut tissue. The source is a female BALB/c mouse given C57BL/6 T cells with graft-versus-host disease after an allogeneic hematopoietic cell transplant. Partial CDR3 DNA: TGTGCCAGCAGCTCTGGGGGGGATGAACAGTAC. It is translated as CASSSGGDEQY. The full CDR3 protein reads CASSSGGDEQYF.